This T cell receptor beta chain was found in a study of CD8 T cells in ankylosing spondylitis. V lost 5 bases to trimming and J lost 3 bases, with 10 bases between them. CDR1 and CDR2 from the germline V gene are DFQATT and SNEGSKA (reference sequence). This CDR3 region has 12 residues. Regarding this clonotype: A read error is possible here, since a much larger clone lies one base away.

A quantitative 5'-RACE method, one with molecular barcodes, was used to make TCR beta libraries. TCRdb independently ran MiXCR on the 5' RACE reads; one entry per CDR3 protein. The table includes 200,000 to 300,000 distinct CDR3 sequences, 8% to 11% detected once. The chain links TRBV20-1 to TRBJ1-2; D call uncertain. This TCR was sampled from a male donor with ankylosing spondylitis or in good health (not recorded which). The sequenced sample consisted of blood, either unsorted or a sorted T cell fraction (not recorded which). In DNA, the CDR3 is TGCAGTGCTCGAAGGGAGGACTATGGCTACACCTTC. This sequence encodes CSARREDYGYTF.